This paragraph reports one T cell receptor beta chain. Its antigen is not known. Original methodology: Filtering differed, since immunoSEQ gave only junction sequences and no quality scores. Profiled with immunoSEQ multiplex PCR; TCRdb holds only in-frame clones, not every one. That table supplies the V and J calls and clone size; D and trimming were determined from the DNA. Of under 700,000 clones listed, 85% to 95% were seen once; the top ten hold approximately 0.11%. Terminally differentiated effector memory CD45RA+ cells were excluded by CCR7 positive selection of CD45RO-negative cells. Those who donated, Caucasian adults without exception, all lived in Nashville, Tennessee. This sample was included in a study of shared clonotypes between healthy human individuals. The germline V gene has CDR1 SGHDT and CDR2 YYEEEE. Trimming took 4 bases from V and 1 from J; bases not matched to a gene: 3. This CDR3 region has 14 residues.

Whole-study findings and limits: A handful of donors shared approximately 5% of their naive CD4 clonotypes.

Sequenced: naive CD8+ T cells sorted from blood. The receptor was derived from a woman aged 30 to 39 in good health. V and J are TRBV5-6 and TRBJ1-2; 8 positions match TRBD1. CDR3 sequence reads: CASSEDRVNYGYTF. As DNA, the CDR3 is TGTGCCAGCAGCGAGGACAGGGTTAACTATGGCTACACCTTC.